A selection of T cell receptor beta chains follows, all from one sample in a study of blood T cell repertoires in COVID-19. The method was immunoSEQ multiplex PCR; TCRdb's version includes in-frame clones alone and lacks a portion of them. This table holds around 140,000 clones, approximately 89% found once. The sequenced material came from peripheral blood. The receptors here all came from a woman aged 45-65 years with acute or convalescent COVID-19. Both conserved end residues are part of each CDR3. A clone size is listed for some rows: how often the clone was seen (once, few, many), or a class if it is expanded.

clone_size,v_call,j_call,cdr3_aa
.,TRBV27,TRBJ2-1,CASSLFAGLAGANEQFF
.,TRBV19,TRBJ1-1,CASCVGGTEAFF
.,TRBV6-5,TRBJ1-1,CASRRDRAKAFF
.,TRBV7-2,TRBJ2-1,CASSLAGTGANEQFF
.,TRBV24-1,TRBJ2-3,CATSGTSGASTDTQYF
.,TRBV9,TRBJ2-5,CASSVSKEETQYF
.,TRBV29-1,TRBJ2-2,CSVTTGTGELFF
few,TRBV19,TRBJ1-1,CASSIRLMNTEAFF
.,TRBV5-1,TRBJ1-1,CASSANRDRGGGTEAFF
.,TRBV7-9,TRBJ1-1,CASSFTRTGGTEAFF
once,TRBV6-5,TRBJ2-7,CASSIRVRDEQYF
.,TRBV7-9,TRBJ2-5,CASSPSRETQYF
once,TRBV19,TRBJ1-1,CASSTLGGNTEAFF
.,TRBV2,TRBJ2-5,CASSLEVEETQYF
.,TRBV29-1,TRBJ2-5,CSVRHPRRKTQYF
.,TRBV6-6,TRBJ1-3,CASSTGTSGNTIYF
.,TRBV6-1,TRBJ1-5,CASSEPGGYSNQPQHF
.,TRBV7-3,TRBJ2-1,CASSAGTFSYNEQFF
.,TRBV30,TRBJ2-3,CAWSMGTSTDTQYF
.,TRBV5-4,TRBJ2-7,CASSPGVAGISYEQYF
few,TRBV2,TRBJ1-1,CASSREQNTEAFF
.,TRBV18,TRBJ2-3,CASSQTPAGGPKDTQYF
.,TRBV29-1,TRBJ2-7,CSVGAWRFSSYEQYF
.,TRBV7-9,TRBJ2-7,CASSQIYEQYF
.,TRBV10-3,TRBJ1-1,CAISLTGASNTEAFF
.,TRBV9,TRBJ2-1,CASSVGGRAYNEQFF
.,TRBV6-5,TRBJ2-7,CASSYGQGAWEQYF
.,TRBV5-1,TRBJ2-7,CASSLLTQRYEQYF
.,TRBV9,TRBJ2-1,CASSVGLSTKNEQFF
few,TRBV7-9,TRBJ2-3,CASSLVGGSRTDTQYF
.,TRBV7-6,TRBJ2-7,CASSLSSYEQYF
.,TRBV5-1,TRBJ1-2,CASSPDRGPSNYGYTF
.,TRBV15,TRBJ1-4,CATSASRWGRGEKLFF
.,TRBV3-1/TRBV3-2,TRBJ2-1,CASSQVPLSGSYNEQFF
.,TRBV9,TRBJ1-4,CASSLRTGEANEKLFF
.,TRBV9,TRBJ1-1,CASSVGDRLGTEAFF
.,TRBV20-1,TRBJ1-4,CSASIGATNEKLFF
.,TRBV27,TRBJ2-2,CASSLETGATGELFF
.,TRBV2,TRBJ2-7,CASRGDEQYF
.,TRBV5-1,TRBJ1-5,CASSFGLNQPQHF
.,TRBV3-1/TRBV3-2,TRBJ2-3,CASSQFKVAGAADTQYF
.,TRBV29-1,TRBJ2-1,CSVDRLAVNNEQFF
.,TRBV27,TRBJ1-1,CASSLDRGSMNTEAFF
.,TRBV18,TRBJ2-5,CASSPRGGQETQYF
.,TRBV19,TRBJ1-1,CASTQGGTEAFF
.,TRBV28,TRBJ1-4,CASSVTTNEKLFF
.,TRBV5-1,TRBJ2-3,CASSFQGLGTDTQYF
.,TRBV18,TRBJ2-5,CASSPRGGLRETQYF
.,TRBV18,TRBJ1-6,CASSPPGRNNSPLHF
.,TRBV7-8,TRBJ1-1,CASSPGGGTEAFF